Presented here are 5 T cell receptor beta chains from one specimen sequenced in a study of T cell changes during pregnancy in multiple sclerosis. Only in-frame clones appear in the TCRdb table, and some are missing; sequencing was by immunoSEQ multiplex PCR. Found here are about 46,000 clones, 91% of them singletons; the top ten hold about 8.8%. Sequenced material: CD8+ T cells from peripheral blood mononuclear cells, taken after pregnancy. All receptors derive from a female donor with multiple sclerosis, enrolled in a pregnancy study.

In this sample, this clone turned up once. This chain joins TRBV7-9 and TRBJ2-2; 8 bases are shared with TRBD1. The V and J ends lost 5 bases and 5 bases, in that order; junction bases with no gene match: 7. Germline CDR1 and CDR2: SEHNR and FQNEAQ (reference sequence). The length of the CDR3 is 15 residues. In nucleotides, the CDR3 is TGTGCCAGCAGCCCGGGACAGGCAGAAACCGGGGAGCTGTTTTTT. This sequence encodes CASSPGQAETGELFF.

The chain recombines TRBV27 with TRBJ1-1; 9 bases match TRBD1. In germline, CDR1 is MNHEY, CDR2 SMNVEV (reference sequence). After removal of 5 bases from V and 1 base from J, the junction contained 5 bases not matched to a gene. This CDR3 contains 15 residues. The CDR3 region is CASSPGGQGNTEAFF. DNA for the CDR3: TGTGCCAGCAGTCCGGGGGGACAGGGGAACACTGAAGCTTTCTTT.

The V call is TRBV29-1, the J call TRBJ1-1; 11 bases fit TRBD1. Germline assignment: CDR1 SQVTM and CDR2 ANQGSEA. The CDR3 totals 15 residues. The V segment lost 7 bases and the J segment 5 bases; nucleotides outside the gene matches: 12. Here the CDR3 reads CSARSGQGVLTEAFF. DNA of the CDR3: TGCAGCGCCAGGTCGGGACAGGGGGTTCTGACTGAAGCTTTCTTT.

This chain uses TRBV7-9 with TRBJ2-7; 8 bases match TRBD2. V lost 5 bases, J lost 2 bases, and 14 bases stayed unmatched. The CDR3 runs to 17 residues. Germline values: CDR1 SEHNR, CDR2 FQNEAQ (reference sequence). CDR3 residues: CASSPRPSGYKTYEQYF. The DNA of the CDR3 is TGTGCCAGCAGCCCCCGGCCTAGCGGGTATAAAACCTACGAGCAGTACTTC.

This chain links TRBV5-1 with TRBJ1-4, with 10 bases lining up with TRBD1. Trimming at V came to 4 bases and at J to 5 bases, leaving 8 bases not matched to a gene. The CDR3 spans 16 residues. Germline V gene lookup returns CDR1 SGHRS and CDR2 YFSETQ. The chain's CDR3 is CASSDFPGQGNEKLFF. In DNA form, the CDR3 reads TGCGCCAGCAGCGATTTCCCGGGACAGGGGAATGAAAAACTGTTTTTT.